This is a list of T cell receptor beta chains from one sample in a study of shared clonotypes between healthy human individuals. The assay was immunoSEQ multiplex PCR, and TCRdb's table has in-frame clones only and misses some. This sample carries about 2.1 million clones, around 93% of them seen once, and the ten largest clones take around 1.7%. Sequenced material: naive CD8+ T cells from PBMCs. Source of these receptors: a young man in good health. Some clones in this sample may be carry-over from other donors' samples. CDR3s include the opening cysteine and the closing phenylalanine or tryptophan. Each record gives: CDR3 DNA, CDR3 protein, D gene, clone size, J gene, V gene. D genes are given only for firm matches. The size of a clone is reported for some rows only, either as once, few or many, or as a class for expanded clones.

DNA: TGTGCCAGCACCCCCGGACTAGCGGGGACCGGGGAGCTGTTTTTT
CDR3: CASTPGLAGTGELFF
D: TRBD2
size: .
J: TRBJ2-2
V: TRBV28

DNA: TGTGCCAGCAGCCACCCGCGTCTAAGCCCCCACGAGCAGTACTTC
CDR3: CASSHPRLSPHEQYF
D: .
size: .
J: TRBJ2-7
V: TRBV14

DNA: TGTGCCAGCAGCTTAGGAACCGCGGTGACCTACAATGAGCAGTTCTTC
CDR3: CASSLGTAVTYNEQFF
D: .
size: once
J: TRBJ2-1
V: TRBV11-2

DNA: TGTGCCAGCAGCTTCCCCGACAGGGCCGAACCCTACGAGCAGTACTTC
CDR3: CASSFPDRAEPYEQYF
D: TRBD1
size: .
J: TRBJ2-7
V: TRBV7-9

DNA: TGTGCCAGCAGCCTTGTCGGGGGCGTGAACACTGAAGCTTTCTTT
CDR3: CASSLVGGVNTEAFF
D: .
size: .
J: TRBJ1-1
V: TRBV7-9

DNA: TGTGCCAGCAGCGGGACTTTGACGCAAGAGACCCAGTACTTC
CDR3: CASSGTLTQETQYF
D: .
size: .
J: TRBJ2-5
V: TRBV9

DNA: TGTGCCAGTAGTATTGGTGCTAGCGGGAGTAATGAGCAGTTCTTC
CDR3: CASSIGASGSNEQFF
D: TRBD2
size: .
J: TRBJ2-1
V: TRBV19

DNA: TGTGCCAGCAGTCCCGGGACTACTCCTTACGAGCAGTACTTC
CDR3: CASSPGTTPYEQYF
D: TRBD2
size: once
J: TRBJ2-7
V: TRBV7-9

DNA: TGTGCCAGCAGCTTAATATTCAATGAGCAGTTCTTC
CDR3: CASSLIFNEQFF
D: .
size: .
J: TRBJ2-1
V: TRBV11-2

DNA: TGTGCCAGCAGCCAGGGGGGGACGAACACTGAAGCTTTCTTT
CDR3: CASSQGGTNTEAFF
D: TRBD1
size: .
J: TRBJ1-1
V: TRBV7-8

DNA: TGTGCCAGTAGTATTGAGCACCGTAACTATGGCTACACCTTC
CDR3: CASSIEHRNYGYTF
D: .
size: .
J: TRBJ1-2
V: TRBV19

DNA: TGTGCCAGCAGCGTTACGTGGAGCTCCTACAATGAGCAGTTCTTC
CDR3: CASSVTWSSYNEQFF
D: .
size: .
J: TRBJ2-1
V: TRBV7-9

DNA: TGTGCCAGCAGTTCAGGTCGCGCCATAGTCTTGGTCTTC
CDR3: CASSSGRAIVLVF
D: .
size: .
J: TRBJ1-2
V: TRBV27

DNA: TGTGCCAGCAGCTTCATCGGCGGGGGCTACGAGCAGTACTTC
CDR3: CASSFIGGGYEQYF
D: TRBD2
size: .
J: TRBJ2-7
V: TRBV7-9

DNA: TGCAGCGTTGGGAGGCAGGGGGCGATCTCAGATACGCAGTATTTT
CDR3: CSVGRQGAISDTQYF
D: TRBD1
size: .
J: TRBJ2-3
V: TRBV29-1

DNA: TGCGCCAGCAGCCAAGGGGCGGCGAACACTGAAGCTTTCTTT
CDR3: CASSQGAANTEAFF
D: .
size: .
J: TRBJ1-1
V: TRBV4-1

DNA: TGCGCCAGCAGCTCCGGACTAGCGGGAGAACGGCTCACAGATACGCAGTATTTT
CDR3: CASSSGLAGERLTDTQYF
D: TRBD2
size: .
J: TRBJ2-3
V: TRBV5-1

DNA: TGTGCCAGCAGCTCGGGAGGGCCCGAGCAGTACTTC
CDR3: CASSSGGPEQYF
D: TRBD2
size: .
J: TRBJ2-7
V: TRBV13

DNA: TGTGCCAGCAGCCAAGATTATCCCGGTGCCTACGAGCAGTACTTC
CDR3: CASSQDYPGAYEQYF
D: .
size: .
J: TRBJ2-7
V: TRBV4-2

DNA: TGTGCCAGCAGGAGTAACGAGCAGTACTTC
CDR3: CASRSNEQYF
D: .
size: .
J: TRBJ2-7
V: TRBV6-1